These 20 T cell receptor beta chains were all obtained from the same sample, sequenced in a study of T cell responses to AZD1222 COVID-19 vaccine. The data were produced by immunoSEQ multiplex PCR, yet TCRdb's version contains in-frame clones alone and is incomplete. The table records 90,000 to 150,000 clones, approximately 85% of them present only once. The specimen comprised peripheral blood, sampled on day 0 of AZD1222 vaccination. These TCRs come from an adult in good health.

The chain joins TRBV6-2 or TRBV6-3 to TRBJ2-7; D perhaps matches TRBD1 (6 bases). Germline V CDR1 and CDR2: MNHEY, SVGEGT. The length of the CDR3 is 13 residues. V was trimmed by 2 bases and J by 3 bases, leaving 8 bases between them. The CDR3 DNA reads as TGTGCCAGCAGTTACCCGGGACACTACGAGCAGTACTTC. The encoded protein is CASSYPGHYEQYF.

The chain uses TRBV7-2 and TRBJ2-3, with 8 bases fitting TRBD2. This CDR3 is 17 amino acids long. The V segment lost 1 base and the J segment 5 bases; nucleotides outside the gene matches: 11. Per germline, CDR1 SGHTA and CDR2 FQGNSA. The CDR3: CASSLEYRGGYLDTQYF. CDR3 sequence (DNA): TGTGCCAGCAGCTTAGAGTATCGGGGGGGGTACCTAGATACGCAGTATTTT.

This chain connects TRBV7-2 to TRBJ1-2; 9 bases match TRBD1. The CDR3 has 13 amino acids. In germline, CDR1 is SGHTA, CDR2 FQGNSA. J lost 5 bases, V lost 3 bases, and 1 base had no gene match. The CDR3 DNA follows: TGTGCCAGCAGCTTGACAGGGGGTTATGGCTACACCTTC. It specifies CASSLTGGYGYTF.

Here the CDR3 reads CATSRWNEQFF. The CDR3 DNA follows: TGTGCCACCTCCAGGTGGAATGAGCAGTTCTTC. The chain employs TRBV24-1 and TRBJ2-1, with D unresolved. Per germline, CDR1 KGHDR and CDR2 SFDVKD. This CDR3 spans 11 amino acids. Trimming cost V 9 bases and J 7 bases, with 9 bases left between them.

This clone is deemed large. This chain joins TRBV5-1 and TRBJ2-7; tentatively, D is TRBD2 (6 bases). This CDR3 region has 14 residues. The ends were cut back, 1 base at V and 5 bases at J, with 13 bases in the middle. Germline CDR1 SGHRS, CDR2 YFSETQ. The CDR3 loop is CASSLYVAANEQYF. The CDR3 DNA sequence: TGCGCCAGCAGCTTGTATGTAGCGGCGAACGAGCAGTACTTC.

V is TRBV28 and J is TRBJ2-2; 7 bases map to TRBD1. Per germline, CDR1 MDHEN and CDR2 SYDVKM. After removal of 5 bases from V and 5 bases from J, the junction contained 11 bases not matched to a gene. The CDR3 extends over 16 amino acids. The CDR3 loop reads CASSNDRDSETGELFF. The CDR3 DNA reads as TGTGCCAGCAGTAACGACCGGGACAGTGAGACCGGGGAGCTGTTTTTT.

This clone was seen a few times. The chain has TRBV4-2 and TRBJ2-3; D not certain. With 0 bases removed from V and 0 bases from J, the gap between germline ends came to 4 bases. The CDR3 totals 14 residues. Per the germline V gene, CDR1 is LGHNA and CDR2 is YNFKEQ. The CDR3 DNA follows: TGTGCCAGCAGCCAAGAGGGGAGCACAGATACGCAGTATTTT. This encodes CASSQEGSTDTQYF.

The chain employs TRBV3-1 (or the pseudogene TRBV3-2) and TRBJ1-3; no clear D gene. This CDR3 has 16 residues. Germline-derived CDR1 and CDR2 are LGHDT and YNNKEL (reference sequence). Trimming cost V 2 bases and J 0 bases, with 11 bases left between them. CDR3 in DNA: TGTGCCAGCAGCCAACCATTCGAGAGCTCTGGAAACACCATATATTTT. Translation: CASSQPFESSGNTIYF.

V gene TRBV28 combines with J gene TRBJ1-5; 9 nucleotides agree with TRBD1. Germline V gene lookup returns CDR1 MDHEN and CDR2 SYDVKM. The length of the CDR3 is 16 residues. Unmatched junction bases numbered 8, after V lost 4 bases and J lost 4 bases. CDR3 coding DNA: TGTGCCAGCAGTTCCATACAGGGGGCAGGAAATCAGCCCCAGCATTTT. Protein sequence: CASSSIQGAGNQPQHF. The variable domain in full, with the rest retrieved from reference TRBV28 and TRBJ1-5, is DVKVTQSSRYLVKRTGEKVFLECVQDMDHENMFWYRQDPGLGLRLIYFSYDVKMKEKGDIPEGYSVSREKKERFSLILESASTNQTSMYLCASSSIQGAGNQPQHFGDGTRLSIL.

V gene TRBV7-2 combines with J gene TRBJ1-1, with unresolved D. CDR3 length: 11 amino acids. Per the germline V gene, CDR1 is SGHTA and CDR2 is FQGNSA. V shed 5 bases and J shed 7 bases, with 8 bases lying between them. CDR3 nucleotide sequence: TGTGCCAGCAGCCCCGGGATTGAAGCTTTCTTT. Protein: CASSPGIEAFF.

V gene TRBV7-2 combines with J gene TRBJ2-1, with no clear D. This CDR3 has 15 amino acids. Germline V gene sequence: CDR1 SGHTA, CDR2 FQGNSA. The ends were cut back, 2 bases at V and 6 bases at J, with 14 bases in the middle. The CDR3 DNA reads TGTGCCAGCAGCTTAAAGACGGACCGTGGCAATGAGCAGTTCTTC. This codes for CASSLKTDRGNEQFF. Full variable domain (missing parts from reference TRBV7-2 and TRBJ2-1): GAGVSQSPSNKVTEKGKDVELRCDPISGHTALYWYRQSLGQGLEFLIYFQGNSAPDKSGLPSDRFSAERTGGSVSTLTIQRTQQEDSAVYLCASSLKTDRGNEQFFGPGTRLTVL.

J is TRBJ2-2 and V is TRBV5-1; D uncertain. Germline CDR1 SGHRS, CDR2 YFSETQ. Between the trimmed V and J ends, which lost 0 bases and 1 base, there was a span of 4 bases. The CDR3 runs 14 residues. CDR3 sequence (DNA): TGCGCCAGCAGCTTGGTTCAGAACACCGGGGAGCTGTTTTTT. It encodes CASSLVQNTGELFF. The full variable domain, with the rest looked up from reference TRBV5-1 and TRBJ2-2, is KAGVTQTPRYLIKTRGQQVTLSCSPISGHRSVSWYQQTPGQGLQFLFEYFSETQRNKGNFPGRFSGRQFSNSRSEMNVSTLELGDSALYLCASSLVQNTGELFFGEGSRLTVL.

Concerning this clone: The conserved final phenylalanine or tryptophan is absent from the CDR3, which likely points to a read error. The DNA is left out, because the CDR3 cannot be placed on it with certainty; the CDR3 is given as TCRdb lists it. The chain recombines TRBV28 with TRBJ2-3; the table's D call of TRBD2 was not tested on the DNA. From germline, CDR1 is MDHEN and CDR2 SYDVKM. From its first to its last residue, the CDR3 has 9 amino acids. This chain's CDR3 is CASGGGGPT.

The chain combines TRBV5-1 with TRBJ2-5, with 12 bases identical to TRBD1. CDR1 is SGHRS and CDR2 is YFSETQ in the germline V gene. J gave up 5 bases and V 6 bases, and 17 bases lay outside the gene matches. This CDR3 spans 18 amino acids. The CDR3 region has the DNA TGCGCCAGCACCAAACGGTGGGCCGGGACAGGGGGCCAGGAGACCCAGTACTTC. This gives the protein CASTKRWAGTGGQETQYF.

The chain links TRBV19 to TRBJ1-1; the D gene is possibly TRBD1 (5 bases). Trimming removed 1 base from V and 3 bases from J, with 12 bases in between. Per germline, CDR1 LNHDA and CDR2 SQIVND (reference sequence). The CDR3 covers 15 residues. CDR3 in amino acids: CASSIGRVGDTEAFF. CDR3 DNA: TGTGCCAGTAGTATAGGCAGGGTGGGAGACACTGAAGCTTTCTTT.

Only a few counts were recorded for this clone. The chain combines TRBV20-1 with TRBJ1-1; D not certain. V was cut by 5 bases and J by 2 bases, with 6 bases left in between. Germline CDR1 reads DFQATT; CDR2 reads SNEGSKA (reference sequence). The CDR3 extends over 11 amino acids. CDR3 in amino acids: CSAGSNTEAFF. The CDR3, as DNA: TGCAGTGCTGGTTCTAACACTGAAGCTTTCTTT.

CDR3 bases: TGTGCCAGCACCTTTACGGGGGGTGAATTTCGCGGGGAGCTGTTTTTT. This sequence encodes CASTFTGGEFRGELFF. The rearrangement joins TRBV6-6 to TRBJ2-2; 7 bases match TRBD2. This CDR3 spans 16 amino acids. V trimming: 7 bases; J trimming: 7 bases; junction bases outside the gene matches: 15. CDR1 and CDR2 (germline): MNHNY, SVGAGI (reference sequence).

The chain combines TRBV19 with TRBJ2-5; 7 bases match TRBD2. The CDR3 covers 13 residues. Germline lookup yields CDR1 LNHDA and CDR2 SQIVND (reference sequence). Trimming cost V 6 bases and J 5 bases; bases outside gene matches: 6. The DNA of the CDR3 is TGTGCCAGTAGCCCGACAGCGGGGGAGACCCAGTACTTC. Amino acid sequence: CASSPTAGETQYF.

The chain uses TRBV27 and TRBJ1-1; TRBD1 is a possible D gene (6 bases). The germline V gene has CDR1 MNHEY and CDR2 SMNVEV (reference sequence). V dropped 6 bases and J dropped 0 bases, with 20 bases sitting between them. CDR3 length equals 17 residues. CDR3 nucleotides: TGTGCCAGCAGCACAGGGTCTGGGCAGGCAATGAACACTGAAGCTTTCTTT. Its translation: CASSTGSGQAMNTEAFF.

The V call is TRBV7-2, the J call TRBJ1-2; D unclear. The germline CDR1 and CDR2 sequences are SGHTA and FQGNSA. The V end was cut by 6 bases, the J end by 8 bases, with 10 bases between. This CDR3 is built from 11 residues. DNA for the CDR3: TGTGCCAGCAGTTTGTCGGGGGGCTACACCTTC. Amino acid sequence: CASSLSGGYTF.